The 7 T cell receptor beta chains presented below share a single source sample, sequenced in a study of tumor T cells in aggressive B-cell lymphoma. Assay: immunoSEQ multiplex PCR; the TCRdb copy retains only in-frame clones and omits some. The table shows 2,000 to 3,000 clones, with about 90% occurring only once. Sequenced: tumor tissue. These receptors were collected from an adult with diffuse large B cell lymphoma.

The gene calls are TRBV4-3 and TRBJ2-7; D is unclear. Germline-derived CDR1 and CDR2 are LGHNA and YSLEER. V dropped 1 base and J dropped 0 bases, with 10 bases sitting between them. The length of the CDR3 is 15 residues. CDR3: CASSQVWAGSYEQYF. The CDR3 bases are TGCGCCAGCAGCCAAGTCTGGGCCGGCTCCTACGAGCAGTACTTC.

This clone occurred once. The rearrangement links TRBV5-4 to TRBJ2-7, with D tentatively TRBD2 (5 bases). The CDR3 consists of 14 residues. CDR1 is SGHNT and CDR2 is YYREEE in the germline V gene (reference sequence). V lost 3 bases to trimming and J lost 4 bases, with 14 bases between them. The CDR3 region has the DNA TGTGCCAGCAGCTCCCCTCTGAGGGATTACGAGCAGTACTTC. Protein: CASSSPLRDYEQYF. Full variable domain (outside the CDR3, taken from reference TRBV5-4 and TRBJ2-7): ETGVTQSPTHLIKTRGQQVTLRCSSQSGHNTVSWYQQALGQGPQFIFQYYREEENGRGNFPPRFSGLQFPNYSSELNVNALELDDSALYLCASSSPLRDYEQYFGPGTRLTVT.

The chain recombines TRBV7-9 with TRBJ2-1, with D maybe TRBD1 (7 bases). The CDR3 has 15 residues. The V gene's germline CDR1 is SEHNR and CDR2 FQNEAQ (reference sequence). With 5 bases removed from V and 1 base from J, the gap between germline ends came to 12 bases. The CDR3 region has the DNA TGTGCCAGCAGCCCAGGGGGGCTATCCTACAATGAGCAGTTCTTC. Protein product: CASSPGGLSYNEQFF.

This clone occurred a few times. This chain connects TRBV5-5 to TRBJ1-1, with 7 bases matching TRBD1. Germline V gene sequence: CDR1 SGHKS, CDR2 YYEKEE (reference sequence). Trimming at V came to 4 bases and at J to 4 bases, leaving 4 bases not matched to a gene. This CDR3 contains 13 residues. This CDR3 is CASSLRGLTEAFF. Here the CDR3 DNA reads TGTGCCAGCAGCCTAAGGGGGCTCACTGAAGCTTTCTTT.

The sample holds a few counts of this clone. The rearrangement links TRBV21-1 to TRBJ1-1; TRBD1, the table's D call, lacks a check against the DNA. TRBV21-1 is tagged as a pseudogene. The CDR3 has 13 amino acids. The CDR3 loop is CATGQSMNTEAFF. CDR3 nucleotide sequence: TGTGCCACCGGACAGAGCATGAACACTGAAGCTTTCTTT.

This chain connects TRBV7-9 to TRBJ1-5; weak D call: TRBD1 (5 bases). This CDR3 contains 16 residues. Germline V lookup: CDR1 SEHNR, CDR2 FQNEAQ (reference sequence). The V end was cut by 3 bases, the J end by 4 bases, with 16 bases between. The CDR3 DNA sequence: TGTGCCAGCAGCTTGATTCGGGACTCTCGGAATCAGCCCCAGCATTTT. Protein: CASSLIRDSRNQPQHF. Supplemented by reference TRBV7-9 and TRBJ1-5, the full variable domain reads DTGVSQNPRHKITKRGQNVTFRCDPISEHNRLYWYRQTLGQGPEFLTYFQNEAQLEKSRLLSDRFSAERPKGSFSTLEIQRTEQGDSAMYLCASSLIRDSRNQPQHFGDGTRLSIL.

The V call is TRBV4-3, the J call TRBJ2-1, with D possibly being TRBD1 (7 bases). The V gene's germline CDR1 is LGHNA and CDR2 YSLEER. The CDR3 is made up of 17 amino acids. Trimming shortened V by 0 bases and J by 8 bases, and 20 bases separated the two germline ends. This CDR3 reads CASSQEGGQGGWDEQFF. The CDR3 DNA sequence: TGCGCCAGCAGCCAAGAAGGAGGCCAGGGGGGCTGGGATGAGCAGTTCTTC.